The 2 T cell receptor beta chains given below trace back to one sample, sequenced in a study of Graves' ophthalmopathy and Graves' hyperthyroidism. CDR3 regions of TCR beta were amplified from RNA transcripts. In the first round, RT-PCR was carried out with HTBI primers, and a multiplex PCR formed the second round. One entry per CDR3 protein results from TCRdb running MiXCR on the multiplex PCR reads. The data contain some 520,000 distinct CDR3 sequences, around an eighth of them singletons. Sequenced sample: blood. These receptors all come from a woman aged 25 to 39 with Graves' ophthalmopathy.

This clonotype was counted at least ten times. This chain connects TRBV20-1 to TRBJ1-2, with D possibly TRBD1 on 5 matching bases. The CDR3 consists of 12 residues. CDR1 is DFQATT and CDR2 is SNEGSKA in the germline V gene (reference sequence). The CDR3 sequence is CSPRRGEDGYTF. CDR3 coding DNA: TGCAGCCCTAGGAGAGGGGAGGATGGCTACACCTTC.

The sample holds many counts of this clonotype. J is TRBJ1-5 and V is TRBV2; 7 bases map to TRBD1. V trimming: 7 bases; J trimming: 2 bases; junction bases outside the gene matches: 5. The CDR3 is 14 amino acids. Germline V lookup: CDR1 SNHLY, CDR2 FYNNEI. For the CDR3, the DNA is TGTGCCAGCAACAGGGGATTTGGCAATCAGCCCCAGCATTTT. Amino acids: CASNRGFGNQPQHF.